A single sample is the source of the 6 T cell receptor beta chains below, sequenced in a study of molecular identifiers for immune sequencing clone quantification. TCRdb re-analysed the PCR reads in MiXCR, keeping a single row per CDR3 protein. The data show about 640,000 distinct CDR3 sequences, with about 20% seen just once and roughly 0.9% held by the top ten. Sample: naive CD8+ T cells from blood, with Jurkat cell RNA spiked in. Subset in this sample: FACS-sorted CD8+CD4-CCR7+CD45RA+ naive T cells. All receptors derive from a human donor in good health. Some libraries in this study had Jurkat cell RNA spiked in.

V gene TRBV27 combines with J gene TRBJ2-7; 7 bases align to TRBD1. This CDR3 is built from 13 residues. With V trimmed by 7 bases and J by 4 bases, 7 bases remained unmatched. The germline CDR1 and CDR2 sequences are MNHEY and SMNVEV (reference sequence). CDR3 protein: CASMVGGGYEQYF. As DNA, the CDR3 is TGTGCCAGCATGGTAGGGGGCGGGTACGAGCAGTACTTC.

The V gene is TRBV27, the J gene TRBJ2-5, with 7 bases fitting TRBD1. The germline gives CDR1 MNHEY, CDR2 SMNVEV (reference sequence). After removal of 7 bases from V and 0 bases from J, the junction contained 8 bases not matched to a gene. This CDR3 region has 15 residues. This CDR3 reads CASKRQGTYQETQYF. Written as DNA, the CDR3 is TGTGCCAGCAAGCGACAGGGAACCTACCAAGAGACCCAGTACTTC.

In the case of this clonotype: Since a much larger clone is just one base distant, this may be a read error. This rearrangement joins TRBV9 to TRBJ2-7, with D maybe TRBD2 (6 bases). Germline lookup yields CDR1 SGDLS and CDR2 YYNGEE. The CDR3 has 14 residues. Here the CDR3 DNA reads TGTGCCGGCAGTGGGGGGTCGTCCATCCACGAGCAGTACTTC. Translated: CAGSGGSSIHEQYF.

With regard to this clonotype: A read error is possible here, since a much larger clone lies one base away. The CDR3 is CASSLYRTGELLF. CDR3 nucleotide sequence: TGTGCCAGCAGTTTATATCGGACCGGGGAGCTGCTTTTT. This chain links TRBV12-3 or TRBV12-4 with TRBJ2-2; weak D call: TRBD2 (5 bases). This CDR3 has 13 residues.

This clonotype was picked up a small number of times. This chain connects TRBV4-3 to TRBJ2-7; TRBD1 matches 8 bases. This CDR3 has 14 amino acids. Unmatched junction bases numbered 6, after V lost 4 bases and J lost 4 bases. From germline, CDR1 is LGHNA and CDR2 YSLEER. CDR3 region: CASSLDRANYEQYF. The CDR3 coding sequence is TGCGCCAGCAGCCTGGACAGGGCGAATTACGAGCAGTACTTC.

This clonotype was observed a few times. The rearrangement joins TRBV9 to TRBJ2-1, with TRBD2 matching 14 bases. The V gene end was trimmed by 3 bases and the J gene end by 8 bases; junction bases not matched to a gene: 7. CDR3 length equals 16 residues. Looked up from germline, CDR1 is SGDLS and CDR2 is YYNGEE. Here the CDR3 DNA reads TGTGCCAGCAGCGCGCCGGGACTAGCGGGAGTCGATGAGCAGTTCTTC. It specifies CASSAPGLAGVDEQFF.